These T cell receptor beta chains were read from a single sample in a study of regulatory T cells in long-lasting Graves disease. TCRdb redid the calling of the multiplex PCR reads with MiXCR, one entry per CDR3 protein. Among approximately 250,000 distinct CDR3 sequences listed, around 16% were seen once. This specimen was peripheral blood mononuclear cells (PBMCs), taken at new diagnosis, from a patient treated with antithyroid drugs. The receptors come from a female donor with Graves disease. The CDR3 runs from the conserved cysteine through the conserved F or W. A D gene is named only where the DNA matches it firmly. Rows may omit the clone size; those that give it use once, few, many or a size class.

j_call,v_call,clone_size,d_call,cdr3_aa,cdr3_nt
TRBJ2-7,TRBV20-1,many,.,CSARVTGTRDYEQYF,TGCAGTGCTAGAGTCACCGGGACCCGCGACTACGAGCAGTACTTC
TRBJ2-7,TRBV2,many,.,CASSEHPGGEQYF,TGTGCCAGCAGTGAACACCCCGGGGGTGAGCAGTACTTC
TRBJ1-5,TRBV12-3/TRBV12-4,many,TRBD1,CASSNRDRDQPQHF,TGTGCCAGCAGTAACCGGGACAGGGATCAGCCCCAGCATTTT
TRBJ1-2,TRBV7-8,.,TRBD1,CASSSPPVIQGSYGYTF,TGTGCCAGCAGCTCTCCGCCCGTAATACAGGGGAGCTATGGCTACACCTTC
TRBJ2-7,TRBV7-9,.,TRBD1,CASSTRQGPTYEQYF,TGTGCCAGCAGCACTAGACAGGGACCTACCTACGAGCAGTACTTC
TRBJ2-5,TRBV29-1,many,.,CSVARGETGETQYF,TGCAGCGTCGCAAGGGGGGAGACGGGGGAGACCCAGTACTTC
TRBJ2-3,TRBV5-4,.,TRBD2,CASSLELAGGTQYF,TGTGCCAGCAGCTTGGAACTAGCGGGAGGCACGCAGTATTTT
TRBJ2-7,TRBV6-2/TRBV6-3,many,TRBD1,CASRRKPGQGAYEQYF,TGTGCCAGCAGGCGCAAACCGGGACAGGGAGCGTACGAGCAGTACTTC
TRBJ2-5,TRBV9,many,.,CASSVDPGLGAQYF,TGTGCCAGCAGCGTAGATCCAGGGCTAGGGGCCCAGTACTTC
TRBJ1-1,TRBV12-3/TRBV12-4,many,TRBD1,CASSRGQANTEAFF,TGTGCCAGCAGCAGAGGACAGGCGAACACTGAAGCTTTCTTT
TRBJ2-3,TRBV19,many,.,CASRPRDSPSTDTQYF,TGTGCCAGTAGGCCCCGGGACTCCCCTAGCACAGATACGCAGTATTTT
TRBJ2-1,TRBV24-1,few,TRBD2,CATAGTSGEAYNEQFF,TGTGCCACAGCCGGGACTAGCGGGGAGGCCTACAATGAGCAGTTCTTC
TRBJ2-5,TRBV2,.,.,CASSEGANKIEQETQYF,TGTGCCAGCAGTGAAGGGGCGAATAAGATAGAGCAAGAGACCCAGTACTTC
TRBJ2-7,TRBV12-3/TRBV12-4,many,TRBD2,CASSSTGLAAAFSYEQYF,TGTGCCAGCAGTTCGACGGGACTAGCGGCCGCCTTCTCCTACGAGCAGTACTTC
TRBJ1-3,TRBV20-1,many,.,CSARARDTIYF,TGCAGTGCTAGAGCCCGAGACACCATATATTTT
TRBJ1-2,TRBV5-4,many,.,CASSLDRDGYTF,TGTGCCAGCAGCTTGGACAGAGATGGCTACACCTTC
TRBJ2-7,TRBV3-1,.,.,CASSQDTGLIESEQYF,TGTGCCAGCAGCCAAGATACAGGTTTAATCGAATCCGAGCAGTACTTC
TRBJ1-5,TRBV19,many,.,CASKRGVGDQPQHF,TGTGCCAGTAAGCGCGGGGTCGGGGATCAGCCCCAGCATTTT
TRBJ2-5,TRBV2,.,TRBD1,CASSEPGQGGSGHLGETQYF,TGTGCCAGCAGTGAACCGGGACAGGGAGGATCCGGGCATTTAGGAGAGACCCAGTACTTC
TRBJ2-4,TRBV5-4,.,.,CASSLPGTKNIQYF,TGTGCCAGCAGCTTGCCCGGAACCAAAAACATTCAGTACTTC
TRBJ2-1,TRBV2,.,.,CASSVGGAYNEQFF,TGTGCCAGCAGCGTAGGGGGGGCCTACAATGAGCAGTTCTTC
TRBJ1-1,TRBV12-5,many,.,CASGLVLTEAFF,TGTGCTAGTGGTTTGGTACTCACTGAAGCTTTCTTT
TRBJ1-2,TRBV10-3,few,TRBD1,CAISGTGGLGYTF,TGTGCCATCAGCGGTACAGGGGGTCTCGGCTACACCTTC
TRBJ2-7,TRBV11-2,.,TRBD2,CASSLDPRGTSGRAGYEQYF,TGTGCCAGCAGCTTAGATCCTAGAGGGACTAGCGGGAGGGCCGGGTACGAGCAGTACTTC
TRBJ2-5,TRBV4-1,many,.,CASSRTGNQETQYF,TGCGCCAGCAGCCGAACAGGGAACCAAGAGACCCAGTACTTC
TRBJ1-4,TRBV6-4,.,.,CASSDSYRLNEKLFF,TGTGCCAGCAGTGACTCTTACAGATTAAATGAAAAACTGTTTTTT
TRBJ2-4,TRBV7-2,many,.,CASSLGTLNIQYF,TGTGCCAGCAGCTTAGGGACCCTCAACATTCAGTACTTC
TRBJ2-3,TRBV7-8,many,TRBD1,CASSLRDRGTDTQYF,TGTGCCAGCAGCTTACGGGACAGGGGAACAGATACGCAGTATTTT
TRBJ1-3,TRBV9,.,.,CASSVGGANGNTIYF,TGTGCCAGCAGCGTAGGGGGGGCGAATGGAAACACCATATATTTT
TRBJ1-2,TRBV7-3,.,.,CASSPSEGGPSYGYTF,TGTGCCAGCAGCCCCTCCGAGGGGGGGCCCTCTTATGGCTACACCTTC
TRBJ1-1,TRBV29-1,many,.,CSVADGTRNTEAFF,TGCAGCGTCGCGGACGGGACAAGGAACACTGAAGCTTTCTTT